The 14 T cell receptor beta chains reported below all come from one sample, sequenced in a study of response to subunit inactivated influenza vaccine. TCRdb re-analysed the RT-PCR reads in MiXCR, keeping a single row per CDR3 protein. In the table there are approximately 680,000 distinct CDR3 sequences, around 16% of which are singletons. The sequenced sample was PBMCs from blood, obtained 11 to 12 days after vaccination. These receptors all come from a man in his fifties or sixties who received an inactivated influenza vaccine.

The chain uses TRBV3-1 and TRBJ2-1; perhaps TRBD1 as D (5 bases). The CDR3 is 17 residues long. CDR1 and CDR2 from the germline V gene are LGHDT and YNNKEL (reference sequence). V was shortened by 0 bases and J by 0 bases, with 12 bases between the two germline ends. The CDR3 DNA reads as TGTGCCAGCAGCCAAGATCGAAGCAGGGTCTCCTACAATGAGCAGTTCTTC. This codes for CASSQDRSRVSYNEQFF.

This clonotype was seen more than once but under ten times. The junction does not match germline at one end; this may be a read error. This sequence joins TRBV15 and TRBJ1-1, with D hard to call. Germline-derived CDR1 and CDR2 are LNHNV and YYDKDF (reference sequence). The CDR3 length is 13 residues. CDR3 nucleotide sequence: TGTGCCACCAGCCGAGAGGAGGACACTGAAGCTTTCTTT. Amino acids: CATSREEDTEAFF.

The chain links TRBV6-4 to TRBJ2-1, with a weak D call TRBD2 (5 bases). This CDR3 comprises 15 residues. CDR1 and CDR2 from the germline V gene are MRHNA and SNTAGT. V shed 10 bases and J shed 2 bases, with 18 bases lying between them. The CDR3 here is CATSRRAETYNEQFF. CDR3 coding DNA: TGTGCCACCTCTCGTCGAGCGGAGACCTACAATGAGCAGTTCTTC.

This sequence joins TRBV12-3 or TRBV12-4 and TRBJ2-5, with D unclear. V lost 6 bases to trimming and J lost 4 bases, with 18 bases between them. The CDR3 contains 15 residues. CDR3 loop: CASRSNMMRRETQYF. The CDR3 DNA sequence: TGTGCCAGCAGAAGTAACATGATGCGGAGAGAGACCCAGTACTTC.

The V and J genes are TRBV18 and TRBJ2-2; unclear D gene. This CDR3 is built from 14 residues. Germline CDR1 reads KGHSH; CDR2 reads LQKENI. The ends were cut back, 1 base at V and 0 bases at J, with 3 bases in the middle. The CDR3 sequence is CASSPQTNTGELFF. The DNA of the CDR3 is TGTGCCAGCTCACCACAGACGAACACCGGGGAGCTGTTTTTT.

This clonotype was detected many times. The J gene is TRBJ2-7, the V gene TRBV12-3 or TRBV12-4; no reliable D call. The CDR3 consists of 13 residues. V lost 0 bases and J 6 bases, leaving 9 bases between the germline ends. The CDR3 here is CASSLAGIVEQYF. Written as DNA, the CDR3 is TGTGCCAGCAGTTTAGCTGGGATCGTCGAGCAGTACTTC.

This chain connects TRBV7-2 to TRBJ1-1; 9 bases are shared with TRBD1. Per the germline V gene, CDR1 is SGHTA and CDR2 is FQGNSA. Trimming took 5 bases from V and 3 from J; bases not matched to a gene: 10. The CDR3 spans 16 residues. The CDR3, as DNA: TGTGCCAGCAGCCACGGGACAGGGACTGGGTACACTGAAGCTTTCTTT. It translates to CASSHGTGTGYTEAFF.

This chain connects TRBV5-4 to TRBJ2-1; 15 bases line up with TRBD2. Unmatched junction bases numbered 9, after V lost 4 bases and J lost 7 bases. The length of the CDR3 is 17 residues. CDR1 and CDR2 from the germline V gene are SGHNT and YYREEE (reference sequence). CDR3 region: CASSPGLAGGIGNEQFF. In nucleotides, the CDR3 is TGTGCCAGCAGCCCCGGACTAGCGGGGGGGATTGGGAATGAGCAGTTCTTC. The full variable domain, with the rest looked up from reference TRBV5-4 and TRBJ2-1, is ETGVTQSPTHLIKTRGQQVTLRCSSQSGHNTVSWYQQALGQGPQFIFQYYREEENGRGNFPPRFSGLQFPNYSSELNVNALELDDSALYLCASSPGLAGGIGNEQFFGPGTRLTVL.

This clonotype showed up just once. This chain joins TRBV7-9 and TRBJ2-2; a weak D match, TRBD2 (6 bases). Germline values: CDR1 SEHNR, CDR2 FQNEAQ (reference sequence). This CDR3 spans 13 amino acids. Deletions cut 10 bases from V and 6 bases from J, with 15 bases between. In DNA, the CDR3 is TGTGCCACCCTGTCAAGGGAGGCCGGGGAGCTGTTTTTT. It codes for CATLSREAGELFF.

This chain connects TRBV7-8 to TRBJ2-3; 11 bases are shared with TRBD1. The CDR3 extends over 18 amino acids. Germline CDR1 SGHVS, CDR2 FQNEAQ. With V trimmed by 0 bases and J by 4 bases, 9 bases remained unmatched. CDR3 nucleotides: TGTGCCAGCAGCTTAGCGCCCGGGACAGGGGGTGAGGCAGATACGCAGTATTTT. This encodes CASSLAPGTGGEADTQYF. Complete variable domain (other parts from reference TRBV7-8 and TRBJ2-3): GAGVSQSPRYKVAKRGQDVALRCDPISGHVSLFWYQQALGQGPEFLTYFQNEAQLDKSGLPSDRFFAERPEGSVSTLKIQRTQQEDSAVYLCASSLAPGTGGEADTQYFGPGTRLTVL.

At least ten counts were recorded for this clonotype. V and J are TRBV4-1 and TRBJ1-2; D uncertain. V lost 6 bases and J 2 bases, leaving 7 bases between the germline ends. The CDR3 covers 12 residues. Looked up from germline, CDR1 is MGHRA and CDR2 is YSYEKL. The CDR3 loop reads CASRNLNYGYTF. The CDR3 DNA is TGCGCCAGCAGAAACCTCAACTATGGCTACACCTTC.

This clonotype has only a few counts. The chain couples TRBV6-2 or TRBV6-3 to TRBJ2-3, with D perhaps TRBD2 (5 bases). V lost 8 bases, J lost 4 bases, and 16 bases lay in between. This CDR3 comprises 14 residues. Germline V gene data show CDR1 as MNHEY and CDR2 as SVGEGT. The CDR3 sequence: CASCGSVEADTQYF. The CDR3 bases are TGTGCCAGCTGTGGATCGGTGGAGGCAGATACGCAGTATTTT.

In this sample, this clonotype turned up a few times. The V gene is TRBV6-5, the J gene TRBJ2-3, with a weak D call TRBD2 (7 bases). Germline-derived CDR1 and CDR2 are MNHEY and SVGAGI. The CDR3 length is 17 residues. V lost 0 bases to trimming and J lost 1 base, with 14 bases between them. The CDR3 sequence: CASSYSGAGDRTDTQYF. In DNA, the CDR3 is TGTGCCAGCAGTTACTCGGGGGCGGGGGACCGCACAGATACGCAGTATTTT.

Only a few counts were recorded for this clonotype. The chain combines TRBV6-1 with TRBJ1-1; a weak D match, TRBD1 (5 bases). The V gene lost 0 bases and the J gene lost 4 bases, with 12 bases spanning the gap. Germline V gives CDR1 MNHNS, CDR2 SASEGT. CDR3 size: 15 residues. CDR3 loop: CASSEALRGGTEAFF. CDR3 DNA sequence: TGTGCCAGCAGTGAAGCGCTTAGGGGAGGCACTGAAGCTTTCTTT.